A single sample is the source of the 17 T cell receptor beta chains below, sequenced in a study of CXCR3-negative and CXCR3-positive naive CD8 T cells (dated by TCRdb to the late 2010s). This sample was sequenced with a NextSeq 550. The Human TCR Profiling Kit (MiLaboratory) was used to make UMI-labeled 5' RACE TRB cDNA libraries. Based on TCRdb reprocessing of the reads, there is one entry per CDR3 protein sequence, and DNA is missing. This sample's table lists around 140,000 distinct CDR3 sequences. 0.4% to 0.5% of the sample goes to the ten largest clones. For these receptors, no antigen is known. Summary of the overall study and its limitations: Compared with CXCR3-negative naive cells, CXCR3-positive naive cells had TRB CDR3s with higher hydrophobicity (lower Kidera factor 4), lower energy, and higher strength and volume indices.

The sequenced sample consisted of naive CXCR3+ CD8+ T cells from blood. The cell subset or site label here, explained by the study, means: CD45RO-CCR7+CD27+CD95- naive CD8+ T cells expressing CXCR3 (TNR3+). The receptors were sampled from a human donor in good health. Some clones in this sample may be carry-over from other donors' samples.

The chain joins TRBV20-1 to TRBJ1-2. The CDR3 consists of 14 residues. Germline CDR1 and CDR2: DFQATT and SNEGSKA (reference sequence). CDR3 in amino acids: CSARADMRVYGYTF.

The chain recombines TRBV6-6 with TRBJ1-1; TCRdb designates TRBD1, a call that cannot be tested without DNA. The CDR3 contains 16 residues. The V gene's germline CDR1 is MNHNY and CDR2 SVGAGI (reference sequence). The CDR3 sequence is CASSGQGLGLNTEAFF.

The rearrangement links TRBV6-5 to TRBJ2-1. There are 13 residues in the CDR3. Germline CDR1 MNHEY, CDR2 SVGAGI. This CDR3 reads CASSYSATVEQFF.

CDR3 in amino acids: CASSGRTSDDTQYF. The chain employs TRBV6-5 and TRBJ2-3. The CDR3 runs 14 residues. Per germline, CDR1 MNHEY and CDR2 SVGAGI.

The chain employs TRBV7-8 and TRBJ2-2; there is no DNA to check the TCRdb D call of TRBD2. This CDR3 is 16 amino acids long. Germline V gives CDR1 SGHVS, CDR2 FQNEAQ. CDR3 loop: CASSQGTSGKTGELFF.

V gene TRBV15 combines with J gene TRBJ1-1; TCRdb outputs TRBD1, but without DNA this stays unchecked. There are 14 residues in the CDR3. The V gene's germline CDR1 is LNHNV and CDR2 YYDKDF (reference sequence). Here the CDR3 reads CATSSINRATEAFF.

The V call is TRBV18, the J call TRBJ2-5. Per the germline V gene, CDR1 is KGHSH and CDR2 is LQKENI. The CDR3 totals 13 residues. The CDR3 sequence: CASSPGSQETQYF.

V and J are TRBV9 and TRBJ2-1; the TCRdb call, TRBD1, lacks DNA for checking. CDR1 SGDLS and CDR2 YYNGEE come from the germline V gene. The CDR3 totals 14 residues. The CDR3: CASSASDRNNEQFF.

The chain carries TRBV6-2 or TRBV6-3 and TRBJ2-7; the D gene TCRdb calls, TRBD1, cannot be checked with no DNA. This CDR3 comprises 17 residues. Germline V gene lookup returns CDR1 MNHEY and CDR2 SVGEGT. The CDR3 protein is CASSSLHLQDRDYEQYF.

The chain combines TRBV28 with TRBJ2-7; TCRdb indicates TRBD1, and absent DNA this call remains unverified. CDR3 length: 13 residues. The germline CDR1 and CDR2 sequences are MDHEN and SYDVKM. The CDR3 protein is CASRTTAFHEQYF. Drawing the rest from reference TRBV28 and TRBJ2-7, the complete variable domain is DVKVTQSSRYLVKRTGEKVFLECVQDMDHENMFWYRQDPGLGLRLIYFSYDVKMKEKGDIPEGYSVSREKKERFSLILESASTNQTSMYLCASRTTAFHEQYFGPGTRLTVT.

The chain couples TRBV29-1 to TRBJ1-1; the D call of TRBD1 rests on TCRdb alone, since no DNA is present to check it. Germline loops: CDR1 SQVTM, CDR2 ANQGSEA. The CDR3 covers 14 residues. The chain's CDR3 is CSVEDEQGRTEAFF.

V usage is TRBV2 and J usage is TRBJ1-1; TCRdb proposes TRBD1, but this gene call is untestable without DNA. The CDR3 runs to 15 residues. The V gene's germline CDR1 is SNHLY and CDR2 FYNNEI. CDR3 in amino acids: CASSEASGPNTEAFF.

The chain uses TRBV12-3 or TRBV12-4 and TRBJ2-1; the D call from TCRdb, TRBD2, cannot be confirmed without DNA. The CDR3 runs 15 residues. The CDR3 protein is CASKPRTSGRSEQFF.

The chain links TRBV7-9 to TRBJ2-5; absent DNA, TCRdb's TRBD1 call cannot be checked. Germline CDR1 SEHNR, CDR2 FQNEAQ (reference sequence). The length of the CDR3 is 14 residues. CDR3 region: CASSPPRGRETQYF. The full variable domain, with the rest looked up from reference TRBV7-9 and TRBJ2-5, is DTGVSQNPRHKITKRGQNVTFRCDPISEHNRLYWYRQTLGQGPEFLTYFQNEAQLEKSRLLSDRFSAERPKGSFSTLEIQRTEQGDSAMYLCASSPPRGRETQYFGPGTRLLVL.

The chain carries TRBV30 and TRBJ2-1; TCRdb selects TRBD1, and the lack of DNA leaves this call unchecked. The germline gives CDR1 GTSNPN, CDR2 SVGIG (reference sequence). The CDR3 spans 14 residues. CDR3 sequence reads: CAWTPTGLTDEQFF.

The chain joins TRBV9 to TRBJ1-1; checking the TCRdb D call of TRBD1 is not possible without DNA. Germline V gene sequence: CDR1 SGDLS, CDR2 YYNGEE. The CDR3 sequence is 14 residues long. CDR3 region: CASSRYRGGTEAFF.

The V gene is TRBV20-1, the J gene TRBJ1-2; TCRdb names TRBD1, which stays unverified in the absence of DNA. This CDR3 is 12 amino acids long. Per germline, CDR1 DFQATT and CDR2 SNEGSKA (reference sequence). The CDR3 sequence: CSASSGDYGYTF.